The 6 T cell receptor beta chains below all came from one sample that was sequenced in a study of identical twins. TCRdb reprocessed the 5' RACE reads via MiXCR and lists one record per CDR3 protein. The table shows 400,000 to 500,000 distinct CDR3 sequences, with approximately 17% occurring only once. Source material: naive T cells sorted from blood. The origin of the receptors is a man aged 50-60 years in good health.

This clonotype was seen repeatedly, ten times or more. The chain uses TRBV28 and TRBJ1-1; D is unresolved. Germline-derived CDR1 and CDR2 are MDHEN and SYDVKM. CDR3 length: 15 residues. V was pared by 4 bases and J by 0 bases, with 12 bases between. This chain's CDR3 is CASSSSMTMNTEAFF. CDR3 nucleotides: TGTGCCAGCAGTTCCTCCATGACGATGAACACTGAAGCTTTCTTT.

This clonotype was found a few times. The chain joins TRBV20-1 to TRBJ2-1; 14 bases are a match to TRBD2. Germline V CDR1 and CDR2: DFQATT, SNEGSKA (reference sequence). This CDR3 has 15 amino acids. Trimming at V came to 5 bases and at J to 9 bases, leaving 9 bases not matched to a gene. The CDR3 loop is CSAAPTSGGASEQFF. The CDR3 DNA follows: TGCAGTGCTGCCCCGACTAGCGGGGGGGCCTCTGAGCAGTTCTTC.

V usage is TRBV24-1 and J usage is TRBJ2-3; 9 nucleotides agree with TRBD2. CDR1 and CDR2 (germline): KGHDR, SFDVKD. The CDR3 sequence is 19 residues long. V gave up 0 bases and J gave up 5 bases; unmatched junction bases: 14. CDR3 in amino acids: CATSDLKFGGRAAVDTQYF. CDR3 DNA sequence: TGTGCCACCAGTGATTTGAAGTTCGGCGGGAGGGCCGCGGTAGATACGCAGTATTTT.

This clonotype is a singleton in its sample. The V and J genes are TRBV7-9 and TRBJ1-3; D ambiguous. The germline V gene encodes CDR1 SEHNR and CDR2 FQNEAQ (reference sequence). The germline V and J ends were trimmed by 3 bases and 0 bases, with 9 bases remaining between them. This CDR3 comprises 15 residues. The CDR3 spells CASSFPTDSGNTIYF. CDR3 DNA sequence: TGTGCCAGCAGCTTCCCGACTGACTCTGGAAACACCATATATTTT.

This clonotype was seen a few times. This CDR3 reads CASSMDYSPQYF. In nucleotides, the CDR3 is TGTGCCAGCAGCATGGACTATTCTCCGCAGTATTTT. The chain links TRBV7-2 to TRBJ2-3; D may be TRBD2 (6 bases). Germline CDR1 and CDR2: SGHTA and FQGNSA. This CDR3 spans 12 amino acids. V lost 5 bases to trimming and J lost 10 bases, with 13 bases between them. The entire variable domain, with the rest obtained from reference TRBV7-2 and TRBJ2-3, is as follows: GAGVSQSPSNKVTEKGKDVELRCDPISGHTALYWYRQSLGQGLEFLIYFQGNSAPDKSGLPSDRFSAERTGGSVSTLTIQRTQQEDSAVYLCASSMDYSPQYFGPGTRLTVL.

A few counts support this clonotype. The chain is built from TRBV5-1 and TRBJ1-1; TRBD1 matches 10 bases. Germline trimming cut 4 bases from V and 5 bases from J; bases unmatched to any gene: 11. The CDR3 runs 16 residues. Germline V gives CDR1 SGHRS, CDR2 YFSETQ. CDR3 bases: TGCGCCAGCAGCCGGGGCGACAGGGGGCGAGGGACTGAAGCTTTCTTT. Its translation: CASSRGDRGRGTEAFF.